The 16 T cell receptor beta chains listed next were all sequenced from one sample in a study of blood T cells in healthy people across ages. Then a second PCR, running roughly 6 to 11 cycles, was carried out with a sample-barcoded 5' primer and a J-beta primer mix. Each CDR3 protein gets one entry after TCRdb re-called the 5' RACE reads with MiXCR. This table holds hundreds of thousands of distinct CDR3 sequences, 45% to 50% found once. Sample: blood. The receptors derive from an older woman in good health.

The CDR3 region is CASSRGVAGANVLTF. The CDR3 DNA follows: TGTGCCAGCAGTCGTGGGGTAGCTGGGGCCAACGTCCTGACTTTC. This sequence joins TRBV6-2 or TRBV6-3 and TRBJ2-6; D not resolved. With 5 bases removed from V and 2 bases from J, the gap between germline ends came to 10 bases. Germline V gives CDR1 MNHEY, CDR2 SVGEGT. This CDR3 has 15 amino acids.

This chain connects TRBV7-2 to TRBJ2-7, with D possibly TRBD2 on 6 matching bases. The CDR3 is made up of 14 amino acids. Trimming left V 3 bases short and J 0 bases short, with 9 bases between. Germline CDR1 is SGHTA and CDR2 is FQGNSA. The DNA of the CDR3 is TGTGCCAGCAGCTTTGCGGGGTACTCCTACGAGCAGTACTTC. It codes for CASSFAGYSYEQYF.

V gene TRBV4-1 combines with J gene TRBJ2-3; 8 bases are a match to TRBD2. The CDR3 has 17 residues. J gave up 4 bases and V 1 base, and 10 bases lay outside the gene matches. The germline V gene encodes CDR1 MGHRA and CDR2 YSYEKL. The CDR3 sequence is CASSQGAAGDVSDTQYF. The DNA of the CDR3 is TGCGCCAGCAGCCAAGGCGCAGCGGGAGATGTCTCAGATACGCAGTATTTT.

The V call is TRBV7-9, the J call TRBJ2-1; tentative D call: TRBD2 (6 bases). CDR3 length: 15 residues. V was shortened by 0 bases and J by 6 bases, with 12 bases between the two germline ends. CDR1 and CDR2 (germline): SEHNR, FQNEAQ (reference sequence). CDR3 bases: TGTGCCAGCAGCTTAGCGCCCTTGGGGGGCAATGAGCAGTTCTTC. This translates into CASSLAPLGGNEQFF.

This clonotype was recorded a few times. This chain uses TRBV10-3 with TRBJ2-1, with a tentative D call TRBD1 (6 bases). V was pared by 4 bases and J by 5 bases, with 15 bases between. The germline gives CDR1 ENHRY, CDR2 SYGVKD. The CDR3 consists of 15 residues. Here the CDR3 reads CAISGMSRDNNEQFF. The CDR3 coding sequence is TGTGCCATCAGTGGTATGTCCCGGGACAACAATGAGCAGTTCTTC.

This clonotype was seen many times. The rearrangement links TRBV7-6 to TRBJ2-7; tentatively, D is TRBD1 (6 bases). Trimming pared 3 bases from V and 4 bases from J, leaving 10 bases between. CDR3 length: 13 amino acids. The germline V gene encodes CDR1 SGHVS and CDR2 FNYEAQ. The CDR3 sequence: CASSLARGYEQYF. The CDR3 DNA sequence: TGTGCCAGCAGCTTGGCCAGGGGTTACGAGCAGTACTTC.

The CDR3 bases are TGTGCCAGCACCCGGGGTAGCGGGAGGGCCGGGGATGAGCAGTTCTTC. Residues: CASTRGSGRAGDEQFF. The chain joins TRBV5-6 to TRBJ2-1; 11 nucleotides align to TRBD2. Germline V lookup: CDR1 SGHDT, CDR2 YYEEEE. This CDR3 has 16 residues. J gave up 8 bases and V 6 bases, and 13 bases lay outside the gene matches.

This clonotype was picked up one time. The CDR3 loop reads CSARDFGFSYNEQFF. Written as DNA, the CDR3 is TGCAGTGCTAGAGATTTTGGTTTTTCATACAATGAGCAGTTCTTC. The gene calls are TRBV20-1 and TRBJ2-1; D is undetermined. V lost 0 bases, J lost 4 bases, and 13 bases lay in between. There are 15 residues in the CDR3. Germline V CDR1 and CDR2: DFQATT, SNEGSKA (reference sequence).

The chain recombines TRBV20-1 with TRBJ2-3; weak D call: TRBD1 (5 bases). Germline V lookup: CDR1 DFQATT, CDR2 SNEGSKA (reference sequence). V was clipped by 2 bases and J by 2 bases, with 20 bases between them. The CDR3 runs to 17 residues. CDR3 in DNA: TGCAGTGCTAGACCCACCAAAGAAATGGGGCTCACAGATACGCAGTATTTT. Its protein product is CSARPTKEMGLTDTQYF.

On this clonotype: Mismatch with germline at one junction end may stem from a read error. J is TRBJ2-3 and V is TRBV5-1; possible D gene TRBD2, 6 bases. Germline lookup yields CDR1 SGHRS and CDR2 YFSETQ. This CDR3 has 18 amino acids. DNA for the CDR3: TGCGCCAGCAGCTTGGGGACGGGGGAGAACTCTAGCACGGATACGCAGTATTTT. It translates to CASSLGTGENSSTDTQYF.

The rearrangement links TRBV6-2 or TRBV6-3 to TRBJ2-7, with D possibly being TRBD2 (6 bases). This CDR3 region has 14 residues. Trimming removed 6 bases at V and 1 base at J, with 13 bases between. Germline assignment: CDR1 MNHEY and CDR2 SVGEGT. The CDR3 region is CASSLRDWSYEQYF. CDR3 bases: TGTGCCAGCAGCCTCCGGGACTGGTCCTACGAGCAGTACTTC.

This clonotype has just one count. V and J are TRBV20-1 and TRBJ2-4; 9 bases line up with TRBD2. The J call is in doubt because the DNA end fits TRBJ2-7 better. CDR1 and CDR2 from the germline V gene are DFQATT and SNEGSKA (reference sequence). CDR3 length: 14 amino acids. The CDR3 DNA is TGCAGTGCTAGGAGGACTAGCGCTGCCTACGAGCAGTACTTC. Translation: CSARRTSAAYEQYF.

This clonotype has a count of ten or more. The chain combines TRBV7-2 with TRBJ1-1; perhaps TRBD1 as D (6 bases). The germline V gene has CDR1 SGHTA and CDR2 FQGNSA. The CDR3 contains 13 residues. The V gene lost 3 bases and the J gene lost 5 bases, with 10 bases spanning the gap. CDR3 sequence reads: CASSLRRGTEAFF. In nucleotides, the CDR3 is TGTGCCAGCAGCTTGAGGAGGGGGACTGAAGCTTTCTTT.

The rearrangement uses TRBV20-1 and TRBJ2-6; 11 bases are shared with TRBD2. The V gene end was trimmed by 8 bases and the J gene end by 0 bases; junction bases not matched to a gene: 9. CDR1 is DFQATT and CDR2 is SNEGSKA in the germline V gene (reference sequence). The CDR3 is 17 residues long. Here the CDR3 DNA reads TGCAGTACTGGCACCGGGACTAGCGGCTCTGGGGCCAACGTCCTGACTTTC. Translated: CSTGTGTSGSGANVLTF.

This clonotype was seen a handful of times. The chain has TRBV29-1 and TRBJ2-5; D is possibly TRBD2 (6 bases). Germline CDR1 reads SQVTM; CDR2 reads ANQGSEA. The CDR3 has 14 residues. The V end lost 1 base, the J end lost 5 bases, and 14 bases lay between the germline ends. The CDR3 region is CSVEGGGTYETQYF. The CDR3 nucleotides are TGCAGCGTTGAAGGGGGCGGGACGTATGAGACCCAGTACTTC.

This chain joins TRBV7-2 and TRBJ2-5; 7 bases match TRBD2. The CDR3 loop spans 17 amino acids. CDR1 is SGHTA and CDR2 is FQGNSA in the germline V gene. V gave up 5 bases and J gave up 1 base; unmatched junction bases: 13. For the CDR3, the DNA is TGTGCCAGCAGCGGGGAGCGGGGACGACTCATCCAAGAGACCCAGTACTTC. Its protein is CASSGERGRLIQETQYF. The full variable domain, with the rest looked up from reference TRBV7-2 and TRBJ2-5, is GAGVSQSPSNKVTEKGKDVELRCDPISGHTALYWYRQSLGQGLEFLIYFQGNSAPDKSGLPSDRFSAERTGGSVSTLTIQRTQQEDSAVYLCASSGERGRLIQETQYFGPGTRLLVL.